This T cell receptor beta chain emerged from a study of shared clonotypes between healthy human individuals. Study outcomes and limitations: Expectations were that clonotype sharing among donors would be affected by sequencing depth. Only blood was sampled, and tissue TCR repertoires likely differ from blood ones. Larger estimated richness was generally recorded for naive subsets relative to memory subsets. In four donors, around 4.5% of naive CD4 clonotypes appeared in common.

This CDR3 comprises 13 residues. V lost 4 bases, J lost 0 bases, and 4 bases lay in between. The germline V gene has CDR1 MNHEY and CDR2 SMNVEV (reference sequence). In regard to this clone: Its target is unknown. Other DNA sequences in the same sample also yield this CDR3.

The repertoire was sequenced with immunoSEQ multiplex PCR; TCRdb's copy has only in-frame clones and lacks some. The repertoire holds over 700,000 clones, roughly 72% seen once, with about 1.8% in the top ten. The sequence was obtained from a woman aged 25 to 39 in good health. The chain carries TRBV27 and TRBJ1-3, with D unresolved. The sequenced sample consisted of memory CD4+ T cells sorted from blood. Subset noted: CD45RA-negative fraction. This CDR3 is CASSSRSGNTIYF. CDR3 DNA: TGTGCCAGCAGTTCTCGCTCTGGAAACACCATATATTTT.